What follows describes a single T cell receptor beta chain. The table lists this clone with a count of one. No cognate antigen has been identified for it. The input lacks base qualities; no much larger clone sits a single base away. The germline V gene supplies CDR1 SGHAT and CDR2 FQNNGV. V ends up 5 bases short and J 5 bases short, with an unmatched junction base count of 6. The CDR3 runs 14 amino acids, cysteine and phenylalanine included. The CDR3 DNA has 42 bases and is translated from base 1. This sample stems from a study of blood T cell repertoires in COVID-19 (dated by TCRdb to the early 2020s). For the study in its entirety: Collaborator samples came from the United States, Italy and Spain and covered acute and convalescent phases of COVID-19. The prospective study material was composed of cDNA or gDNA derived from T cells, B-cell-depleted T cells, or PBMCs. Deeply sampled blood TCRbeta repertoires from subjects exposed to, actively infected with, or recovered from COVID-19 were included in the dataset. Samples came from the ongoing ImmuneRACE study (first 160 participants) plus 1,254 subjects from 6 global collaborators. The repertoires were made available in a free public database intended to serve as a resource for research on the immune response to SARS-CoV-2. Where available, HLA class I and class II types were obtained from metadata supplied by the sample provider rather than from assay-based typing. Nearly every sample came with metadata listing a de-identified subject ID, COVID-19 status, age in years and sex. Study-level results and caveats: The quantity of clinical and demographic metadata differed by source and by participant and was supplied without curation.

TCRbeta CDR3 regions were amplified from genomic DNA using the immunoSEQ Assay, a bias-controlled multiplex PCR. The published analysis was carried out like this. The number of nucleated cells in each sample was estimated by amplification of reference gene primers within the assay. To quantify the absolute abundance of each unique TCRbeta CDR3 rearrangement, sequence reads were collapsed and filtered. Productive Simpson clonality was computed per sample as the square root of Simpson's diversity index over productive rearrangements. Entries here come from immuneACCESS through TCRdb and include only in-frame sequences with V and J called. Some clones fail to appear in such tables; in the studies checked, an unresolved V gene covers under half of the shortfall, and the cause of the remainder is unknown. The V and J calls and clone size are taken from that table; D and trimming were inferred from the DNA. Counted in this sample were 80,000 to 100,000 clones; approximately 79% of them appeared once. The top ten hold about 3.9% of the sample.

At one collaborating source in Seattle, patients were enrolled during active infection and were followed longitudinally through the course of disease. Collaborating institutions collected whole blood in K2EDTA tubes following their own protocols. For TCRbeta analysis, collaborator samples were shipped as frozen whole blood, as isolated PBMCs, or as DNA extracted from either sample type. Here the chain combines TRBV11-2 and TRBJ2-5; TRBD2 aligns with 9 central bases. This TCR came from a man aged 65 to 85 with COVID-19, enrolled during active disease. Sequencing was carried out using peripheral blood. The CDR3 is CASSPIAGVETQYF. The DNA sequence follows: TGTGCCAGCAGCCCCATAGCGGGAGTGGAGACCCAGTACTTC.